These T cell receptor beta chains were read from a single sample in a study of T cells in Graves' hyperthyroidism and ophthalmopathy. MiXCR, run by TCRdb on the multiplex PCR reads, gives a single entry per CDR3 protein. Among hundreds of thousands of distinct CDR3 sequences, under 15% were seen once, and the ten largest hold over 8.5%. The sequenced material came from blood. The source of these receptors is a woman aged 18-29 years with Graves' hyperthyroidism. Both conserved end residues are part of each CDR3. A D gene is named only where the DNA matches it firmly. Rows give clone size only sometimes, using once, few, many, or a class for an expanded clone.

v_call,d_call,clone_size,j_call,cdr3_nt,cdr3_aa
TRBV28,-,-,TRBJ1-5,TGTGCCAGCCAACCTCGGGCGAATCAGCCCCAGCATTTT,CASQPRANQPQHF
TRBV5-4,TRBD2,few,TRBJ2-7,TGTGCCAGCAGCTTTTTAGCGGGAGCAAACGAGCAGTACTTC,CASSFLAGANEQYF
TRBV6-5,-,many,TRBJ1-2,TGTGCCAGCAGTTACTCGAGGACAGCCACCTATGGCTACACCTTC,CASSYSRTATYGYTF
TRBV12-3/TRBV12-4,TRBD1,many,TRBJ1-5,TGTGCCAGCAGATTTGACAGGGTTGGGCAGCCCCAGCATTTT,CASRFDRVGQPQHF
TRBV11-2,TRBD2,-,TRBJ2-1,TGTGCCAGCGGTGGCGGGAGCGATGAGCAGTTCTTC,CASGGGSDEQFF
TRBV5-6,-,many,TRBJ1-2,TGTGCCAGCAGCTTATTTACGTTGATGAACTATGGCTACACCTTC,CASSLFTLMNYGYTF
TRBV19,TRBD1,-,TRBJ2-7,TGTGCCAGTAGTATTTTGTTCGGAGGACAGGGGGATTACGAGCAGTACTTC,CASSILFGGQGDYEQYF
TRBV7-2,-,many,TRBJ2-3,TGTGCCAGCAGCTTAGTGCAGGGGAGCACAGATACGCAGTATTTT,CASSLVQGSTDTQYF
TRBV11-2,-,many,TRBJ2-7,TGTGCCAGCAGCCATCGACTAGTGTTCGAGCAGTACTTC,CASSHRLVFEQYF
TRBV5-1,-,-,TRBJ2-7,TGCGCCAGCAGCCCCTCAGTTGTAGACCCCTACGAGCAGTACTTC,CASSPSVVDPYEQYF
TRBV7-9,-,many,TRBJ2-7,TGTGCCAGCAGATTATCCCCCGGCAACTACGAGCAGTACTTC,CASRLSPGNYEQYF
TRBV7-2,TRBD1,many,TRBJ2-5,TGTGCCAGCAGCTTATCCCTCCTAACAGGGGGCGGGGAGACCCAGTACTTC,CASSLSLLTGGGETQYF
TRBV19,-,few,TRBJ2-3,TGTGCCAGTAGTGGGCTGACGGCTAGCACAGATACGCAGTATTTT,CASSGLTASTDTQYF
TRBV10-3,-,many,TRBJ1-1,TGTGCCATCAGTGAGTCCGAGGACAGACGTGAAGCTTTCTTT,CAISESEDRREAFF